A selection of T cell receptor beta chains follows, all from one sample in a study of memory CD8 T cells in hepatitis C reinfection. Assay: immunoSEQ multiplex PCR; the TCRdb copy retains only in-frame clones and omits some. Altogether approximately 49,000 clones are present, 75% to 90% being singletons, with the ten largest covering approximately 0.67%. The sample comprised naive CD8+ T cells sorted from blood. The receptors stem from a man aged 18 to 30 with hepatitis C virus infection. CDR3s include the opening cysteine and the closing phenylalanine or tryptophan. The order of the fields is CDR3 length, V gene, D gene, clone size, J gene, CDR3 DNA, CDR3 protein. D genes are given only for firm matches. A row's size may be missing; if present it is once, few, many or a size class.

16	TRBV9	-	-	TRBJ1-2	TGTGCCAGCAGCCCCTATGTCAGCGGGGGGTGGCAAGACTACACCTTC	CASSPYVSGGWQDYTF
14	TRBV9	-	-	TRBJ2-5	TGTGCCAGCAGCGTAGCGGGGGGCAGCGAGACCCAGTACTTC	CASSVAGGSETQYF
17	TRBV5-8	-	-	TRBJ1-1	TGTGCCAGCAGCTTCAGGAATCCCTATGTCGGTGGCACTGAAGCTTTCTTT	CASSFRNPYVGGTEAFF
16	TRBV9	TRBD2	few	TRBJ2-7	TGTGCCAGCAGCCCCCGACTAGCGGAGAACTCCTACGAGCAGTACTTC	CASSPRLAENSYEQYF
13	TRBV19	-	-	TRBJ1-5	TGTGCCAGTAGTACAGGGGTGTATCAGCCCCAGCATTTT	CASSTGVYQPQHF
14	TRBV5-1	TRBD2	-	TRBJ2-1	TGCGCCAGCAGCACCGGGACTAGGGCCCCTGAGCAGTTCTTC	CASSTGTRAPEQFF
18	TRBV11-2	TRBD1	-	TRBJ2-5	TGTGCCAGCAGCTTAATCGGGACAGTGAGCCGGAGGCAAGAGACCCAGTACTTC	CASSLIGTVSRRQETQYF
14	TRBV5-6	-	-	TRBJ2-1	TGTGCCAGCAGCTTAAGCCAGGGATACAATGAGCAGTTCTTC	CASSLSQGYNEQFF
16	TRBV5-4	TRBD2	-	TRBJ2-1	TGTGCCAGCAGCTTGGGCCCCGGGGGAGGGTCGGGAGAGCAGTTCTTC	CASSLGPGGGSGEQFF
14	TRBV6-6	-	-	TRBJ1-1	TGTGCCAGCAGCCCGGGACATTCGAACACTGAAGCTTTCTTT	CASSPGHSNTEAFF
21	TRBV2	TRBD1	-	TRBJ1-1	TGTGCCAGCAGTGAAGCGGGGGGACAGGGATCAGGGTCGGTCGGGAACACTGAAGCTTTCTTT	CASSEAGGQGSGSVGNTEAFF
17	TRBV19	TRBD1	-	TRBJ1-1	TGTGCCAGTTGCACCGGGACAGTGGTCTCCGTACTCACTGAAGCTTTCTTT	CASCTGTVVSVLTEAFF
15	TRBV2	TRBD2	-	TRBJ2-1	TGTGCCAGCAGTGAAGCCGCGAACGGGAGGAATGAGCAGTTCTTC	CASSEAANGRNEQFF
16	TRBV7-9	TRBD2	once	TRBJ2-1	TGTGCCAGCAGCCCAAAGACTAGCGGGAGTCACAATGAGCAGTTCTTC	CASSPKTSGSHNEQFF
13	TRBV13	-	-	TRBJ1-1	TGTGCCAGCAGCTCTCCCTTGAACACTGAAGCTTTCTTT	CASSSPLNTEAFF